This is a list of T cell receptor beta chains from one sample in a study of Graves' ophthalmopathy and Graves' hyperthyroidism. TCRdb recomputed calls from the multiplex PCR reads with MiXCR, one row per CDR3 protein. Of 600,000 to 650,000 distinct CDR3 sequences listed, 20% to 25% are singletons. Material: peripheral blood. Every receptor here comes from a woman younger than 35 with stable Graves' hyperthyroidism. Some clones in this sample may be carry-over from other donors' samples. The CDR3 runs from the conserved cysteine through the conserved F or W. D genes are given only for firm matches. Clone size, where shown, is once, few, many, or a class for clones that have expanded.

d_call clone_size j_call v_call cdr3_aa cdr3_nt
NA many TRBJ2-7 TRBV11-2 CASSLKSGELGSNEQYF TGTGCCAGCAGCTTAAAGTCGGGAGAACTAGGGTCGAACGAGCAGTACTTC
NA many TRBJ2-2 TRBV29-1 CSVYKGDTGELFF TGCAGCGTCTACAAGGGGGATACCGGGGAGCTGTTTTTT
TRBD2 many TRBJ2-2 TRBV5-5 CASSFSGGEAGELFF TGTGCCAGCAGCTTTAGCGGGGGTGAAGCCGGGGAGCTGTTTTTT
NA many TRBJ1-3 TRBV12-3/TRBV12-4 CASTGGLLSGNTIYF TGTGCCAGCACAGGAGGGTTGCTGTCTGGAAACACCATATATTTT
NA few TRBJ2-1 TRBV6-5 CASSYSAPPDSYNEQFF TGTGCCAGCAGTTACTCCGCGCCCCCCGATTCCTACAATGAGCAGTTCTTC
TRBD1 many TRBJ1-1 TRBV20-1 CSASGFGQGETEAFF TGCAGTGCTAGTGGGTTTGGACAGGGAGAGACTGAAGCTTTCTTT
NA many TRBJ1-2 TRBV7-2 CASSYSSFPYGYTF TGTGCCAGCAGCTACTCTAGCTTTCCCTATGGCTACACCTTC
NA few TRBJ1-2 TRBV12-3/TRBV12-4 CASKKGWGFHGYTF TGTGCCAGCAAGAAGGGATGGGGTTTTCATGGCTACACCTTC
NA many TRBJ2-2 TRBV12-3/TRBV12-4 CASSRRVTGELFF TGTGCCAGCAGTCGCAGGGTCACCGGGGAGCTGTTTTTT
NA many TRBJ2-7 TRBV28 CASSLGTQAPYEQYF TGTGCCAGCAGTTTAGGCACCCAGGCCCCCTACGAGCAGTACTTC
NA NA TRBJ2-7 TRBV7-8 CASSLMGKSYEQYF TGTGCCAGCAGCCTGATGGGGAAGTCCTACGAGCAGTACTTC
TRBD2 many TRBJ2-7 TRBV20-1 CSARPSGGSYEQYF TGCAGTGCTAGGCCTAGCGGGGGTTCCTACGAGCAGTACTTC
NA NA TRBJ2-1 TRBV7-2 CASSLDSGWYNEQFF TGTGCCAGCAGCTTAGATTCAGGTTGGTACAATGAGCAGTTCTTC
TRBD2 NA TRBJ2-5 TRBV11-2 CASSSGTSGGAEETQYF TGTGCCAGCAGCTCGGGGACTAGCGGGGGGGCCGAGGAGACCCAGTACTTC
TRBD1 NA TRBJ1-2 TRBV3-1 CASSDRDRGSSGYTF TGTGCCAGCAGCGACCGGGACAGGGGTTCCAGTGGCTACACCTTC
NA many TRBJ2-2 TRBV12-3/TRBV12-4 CASKHREELFF TGTGCCAGCAAACACAGGGAGGAGCTGTTTTTT
NA many TRBJ2-7 TRBV6-2/TRBV6-3 CASSYSELAYEQYF TGTGCCAGCAGTTACTCCGAGTTAGCCTACGAGCAGTACTTC
NA few TRBJ2-2 TRBV10-3 CAISGEPGELFF TGTGCCATCAGCGGGGAACCCGGGGAGCTGTTTTTT
TRBD1 few TRBJ2-5 TRBV6-2/TRBV6-3 CASKDRDRSWETQYF TGTGCCAGCAAAGACCGGGACAGGTCTTGGGAGACCCAGTACTTC
TRBD1 few TRBJ1-6 TRBV3-1 CASSREGQVGNNSPLHF TGTGCCAGCAGCCGAGAAGGACAGGTCGGGAATAATTCACCCCTCCACTTT
NA many TRBJ1-1 TRBV20-1 CSAKENTEAFF TGCAGTGCTAAAGAGAACACTGAAGCTTTCTTT
NA NA TRBJ2-2 TRBV3-1 CASSHQAGRGGTGELSF TGTGCCAGCAGCCACCAGGCAGGGCGGGGCGGCACCGGGGAGCTGTCTTTT
NA many TRBJ1-1 TRBV7-3 CASSLQGAGRTEAFF TGTGCCAGCAGCTTACAAGGGGCCGGGCGCACTGAAGCTTTCTTT
NA many TRBJ1-5 TRBV7-2 CASSWQGSQPQHF TGTGCCAGCAGCTGGCAGGGAAGTCAGCCCCAGCATTTT
NA NA TRBJ1-2 TRBV12-3/TRBV12-4 CASTPGLGYGYTF TGTGCCAGCACCCCAGGGTTAGGCTATGGCTACACCTTC
TRBD1 many TRBJ1-2 TRBV6-1 CASIGIGTATAYTF TGTGCCAGCATAGGGATAGGGACAGCCACAGCATACACCTTC
NA many TRBJ2-7 TRBV20-1 CSARDESVGKPYEQYF TGCAGTGCTAGAGATGAGAGCGTTGGGAAGCCCTACGAGCAGTACTTC
TRBD1 many TRBJ2-7 TRBV2 CASRGDRGYEQYF TGTGCCAGCAGGGGGGACAGGGGCTACGAGCAGTACTTC